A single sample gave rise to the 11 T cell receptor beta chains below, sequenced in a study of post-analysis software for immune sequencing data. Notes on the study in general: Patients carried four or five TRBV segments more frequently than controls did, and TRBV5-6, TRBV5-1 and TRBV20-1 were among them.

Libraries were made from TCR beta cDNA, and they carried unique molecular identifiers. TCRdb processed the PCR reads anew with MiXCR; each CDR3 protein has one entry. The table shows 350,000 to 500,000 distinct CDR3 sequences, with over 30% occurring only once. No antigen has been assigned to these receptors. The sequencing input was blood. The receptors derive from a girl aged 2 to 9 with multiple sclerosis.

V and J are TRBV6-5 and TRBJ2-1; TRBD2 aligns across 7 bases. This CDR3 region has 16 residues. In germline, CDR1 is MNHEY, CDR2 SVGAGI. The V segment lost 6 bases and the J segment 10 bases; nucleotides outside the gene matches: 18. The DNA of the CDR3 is TGTGCCAGCAGCCCCCTCGGGGGGAGGGCCTCCTACGAGCAGTTCTTC. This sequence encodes CASSPLGGRASYEQFF.

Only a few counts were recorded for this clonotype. Here the CDR3 DNA reads TGCAGTGCCGGTCAGCGGGGGACGGAGACCCAGTACTTC. Translated: CSAGQRGTETQYF. The rearrangement uses TRBV20-1 and TRBJ2-5; 8 bases are shared with TRBD2. From germline, CDR1 is DFQATT and CDR2 SNEGSKA (reference sequence). The V segment lost 6 bases and the J segment 5 bases; nucleotides outside the gene matches: 8. This CDR3 has 13 residues.

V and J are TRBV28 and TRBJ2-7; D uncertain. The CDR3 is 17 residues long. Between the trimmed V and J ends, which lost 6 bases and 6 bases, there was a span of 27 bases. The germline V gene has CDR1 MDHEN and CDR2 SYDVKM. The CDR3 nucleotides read TGTGCCAGCAGCTTCTTATTGGGGTCCACTCGAGGCCTCGAGCAGTACTTC. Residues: CASSFLLGSTRGLEQYF.

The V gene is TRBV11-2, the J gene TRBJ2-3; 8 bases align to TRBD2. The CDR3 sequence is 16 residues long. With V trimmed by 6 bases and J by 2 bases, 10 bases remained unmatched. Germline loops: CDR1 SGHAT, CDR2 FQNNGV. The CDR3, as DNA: TGTGCCAGCAGGAAGGCCGCGGGGGGTTTCACAGATACGCAGTATTTT. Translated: CASRKAAGGFTDTQYF. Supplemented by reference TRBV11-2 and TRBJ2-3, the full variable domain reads EAGVAQSPRYKIIEKRQSVAFWCNPISGHATLYWYQQILGQGPKLLIQFQNNGVVDDSQLPKDRFSAERLKGVDSTLKIQPAKLEDSAVYLCASRKAAGGFTDTQYFGPGTRLTVL.

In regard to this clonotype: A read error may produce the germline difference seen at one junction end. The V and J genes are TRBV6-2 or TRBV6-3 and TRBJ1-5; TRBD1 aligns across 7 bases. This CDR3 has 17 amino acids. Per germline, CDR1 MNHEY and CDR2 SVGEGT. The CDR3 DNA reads TGTGCCAACAGTTACTCAGGTCTGGCGACAGGGAGAGGGCCCCAGCATTTT. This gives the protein CANSYSGLATGRGPQHF.

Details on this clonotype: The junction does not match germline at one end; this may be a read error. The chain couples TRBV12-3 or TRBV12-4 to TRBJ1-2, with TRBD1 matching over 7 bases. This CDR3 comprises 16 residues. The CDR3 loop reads CANSLRGQGLTYGYTF. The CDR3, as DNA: TGTGCCAACAGTTTGAGGGGGCAGGGACTGACCTATGGCTACACCTTC.

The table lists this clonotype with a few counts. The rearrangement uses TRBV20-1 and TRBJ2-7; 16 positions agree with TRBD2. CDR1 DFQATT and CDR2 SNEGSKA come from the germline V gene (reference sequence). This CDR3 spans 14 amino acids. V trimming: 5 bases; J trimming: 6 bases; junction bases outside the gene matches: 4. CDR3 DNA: TGCAGTGCTGGGACTAGCGGGAGGGGTCGCGAGCAGTACTTC. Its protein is CSAGTSGRGREQYF.

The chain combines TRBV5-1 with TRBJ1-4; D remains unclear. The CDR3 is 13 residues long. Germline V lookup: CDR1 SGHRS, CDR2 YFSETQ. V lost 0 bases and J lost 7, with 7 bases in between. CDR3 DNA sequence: TGCGCCAGCAGCTTGGGGGTCGGTGAAAAACTGTTTTTT. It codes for CASSLGVGEKLFF.

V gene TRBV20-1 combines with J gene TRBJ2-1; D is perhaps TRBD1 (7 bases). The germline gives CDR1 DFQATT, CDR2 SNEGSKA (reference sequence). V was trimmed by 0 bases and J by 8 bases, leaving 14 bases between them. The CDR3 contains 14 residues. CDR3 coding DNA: TGCAGTGCTAGAGATCTCGCAGGGGGGCATGAGCAGTTCTTC. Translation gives CSARDLAGGHEQFF.

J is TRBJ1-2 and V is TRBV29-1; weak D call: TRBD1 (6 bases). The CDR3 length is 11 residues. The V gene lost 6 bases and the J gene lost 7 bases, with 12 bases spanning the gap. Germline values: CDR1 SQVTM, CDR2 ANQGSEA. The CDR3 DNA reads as TGCAGCGTCCAAGGGGGATTTGGCTACACCTTC. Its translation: CSVQGGFGYTF.

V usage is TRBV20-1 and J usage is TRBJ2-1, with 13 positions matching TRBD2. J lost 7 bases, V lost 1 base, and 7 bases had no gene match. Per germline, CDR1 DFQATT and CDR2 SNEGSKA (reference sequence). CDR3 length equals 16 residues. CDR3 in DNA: TGCAGTGCTAGAGTAGGGACTAGCGGGGCCGAAAATGAGCAGTTCTTC. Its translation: CSARVGTSGAENEQFF.